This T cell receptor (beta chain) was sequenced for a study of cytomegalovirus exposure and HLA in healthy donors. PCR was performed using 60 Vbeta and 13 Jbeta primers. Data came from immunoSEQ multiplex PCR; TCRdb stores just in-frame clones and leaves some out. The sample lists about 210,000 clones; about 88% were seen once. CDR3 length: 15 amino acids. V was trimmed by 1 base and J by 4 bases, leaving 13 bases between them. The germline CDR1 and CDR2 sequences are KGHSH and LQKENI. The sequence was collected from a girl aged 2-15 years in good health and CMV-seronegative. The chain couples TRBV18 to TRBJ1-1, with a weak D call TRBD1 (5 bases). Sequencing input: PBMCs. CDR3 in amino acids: CASSPREGQATEAFF. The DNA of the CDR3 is TGTGCCAGCTCACCACGGGAGGGGCAAGCCACTGAAGCTTTCTTT.